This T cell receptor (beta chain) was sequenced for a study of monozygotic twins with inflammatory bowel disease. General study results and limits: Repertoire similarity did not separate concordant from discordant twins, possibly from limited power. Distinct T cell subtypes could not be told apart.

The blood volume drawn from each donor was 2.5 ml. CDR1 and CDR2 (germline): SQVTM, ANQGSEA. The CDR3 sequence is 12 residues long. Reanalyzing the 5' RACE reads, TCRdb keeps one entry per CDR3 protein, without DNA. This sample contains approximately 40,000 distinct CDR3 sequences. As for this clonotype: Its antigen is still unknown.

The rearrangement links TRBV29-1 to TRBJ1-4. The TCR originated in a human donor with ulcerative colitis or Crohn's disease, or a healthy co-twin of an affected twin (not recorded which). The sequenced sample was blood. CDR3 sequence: CSVGATNEKLFF.